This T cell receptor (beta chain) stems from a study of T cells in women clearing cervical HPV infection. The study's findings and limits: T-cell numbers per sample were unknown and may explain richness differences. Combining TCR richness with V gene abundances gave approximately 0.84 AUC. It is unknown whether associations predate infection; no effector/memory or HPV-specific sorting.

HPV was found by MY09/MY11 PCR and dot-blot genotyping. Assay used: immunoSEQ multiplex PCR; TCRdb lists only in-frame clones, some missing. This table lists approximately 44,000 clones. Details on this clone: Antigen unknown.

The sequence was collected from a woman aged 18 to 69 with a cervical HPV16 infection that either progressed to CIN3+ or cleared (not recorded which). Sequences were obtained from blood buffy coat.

The CDR3 protein is CASSFANTDTQYF. The CDR3 bases that were read are TGTGCCAGCAGCTTCGCGAACACAGATACG. The V call is TRBV5-6, the J call TRBJ2-3; D remains ambiguous. Sequencing ends 3 residues short of the CDR3 end; the germline J gene provides the rest. The CDR3 contains 13 residues. CDR1 SGHDT and CDR2 YYEEEE come from the germline V gene. Trimming took 2 bases from V and 2 from J, leaving 6 bases between them.